Below, 25 T cell receptor beta chains from the same sample are listed, as sequenced in a study of regulatory T cells in long-lasting Graves disease. Assembly of TCR beta libraries relied on iRepertoire HTBI primers together with Arm-PCR of CDR3 regions. MiXCR was run by TCRdb on the multiplex PCR reads, yielding one entry per CDR3 protein. The sample records 400,000 to 500,000 distinct CDR3 sequences, around 17% being singletons. Indicated time point: newly diagnosed GD, antithyroid drugs for less than 3 months. PBMCs were the source of the RNA used for TCR sequencing. The sample also formed part of further work on T cells in Graves' hyperthyroidism and ophthalmopathy.

Sequenced here: peripheral blood mononuclear cells (PBMCs), sampled at new diagnosis, from a patient treated with antithyroid drugs. The receptors stem from a woman aged 18-35 years with Graves disease.

At least ten counts were recorded for this clonotype. V and J are TRBV12-3 or TRBV12-4 and TRBJ1-1, with D perhaps matching TRBD1 (5 bases). CDR3 length equals 12 residues. V was pared by 6 bases and J by 7 bases, with 12 bases between. The CDR3: CASRPGLGEAFF. DNA of the CDR3: TGTGCCAGCAGGCCGGGACTTGGTGAAGCTTTCTTT.

This clonotype was observed once. The V and J genes are TRBV14 and TRBJ2-7; D may match TRBD1 or TRBD2 (6 bases each). CDR3 length: 19 residues. Per germline, CDR1 SGHDN and CDR2 FVKESK. Deletions cut 0 bases from V and 8 bases from J, with 29 bases between. The CDR3 DNA sequence: TGTGCCAGCAGCCAAGACACCCCGGAGGGGGTAGCGGCTACTTTTAAGCAGTACTTC. As protein: CASSQDTPEGVAATFKQYF.

In this sample, this clonotype turned up many times. The chain has TRBV6-1 and TRBJ2-5, with 7 bases lining up with TRBD2. The CDR3 runs to 14 residues. Germline V gene lookup returns CDR1 MNHNS and CDR2 SASEGT. The V segment lost 6 bases and the J segment 5 bases; nucleotides outside the gene matches: 9. The CDR3 coding sequence is TGTGCCAGCAGCGGACTAGGCGGGGAGGAGACCCAGTACTTC. It encodes CASSGLGGEETQYF.

At least ten counts were recorded for this clonotype. The chain links TRBV10-2 to TRBJ2-1, with D perhaps being TRBD1 or TRBD2 (5 bases each). Looked up from germline, CDR1 is WSHSY and CDR2 is SAAADI. This CDR3 spans 14 amino acids. V was shortened by 6 bases and J by 8 bases, with 17 bases between the two germline ends. The DNA of the CDR3 is TGCGCCAGCAGCGGGACGGATTTTGGGTATGAGCAGTTCTTC. Amino acids: CASSGTDFGYEQFF.

The CDR3 reads CASSQGPFNRGTHTF. The CDR3 DNA is TGTGCCAGCAGCCAAGGGCCATTTAACAGGGGTACCCACACCTTC. The chain couples TRBV16 to TRBJ1-2; 7 nucleotides align to TRBD1. This CDR3 comprises 15 residues. In germline, CDR1 is KGHSY, CDR2 FQNENV. Unmatched junction bases numbered 15, after V lost 2 bases and J lost 12 bases.

The rearrangement joins TRBV6-6 to TRBJ1-2; no definite D call. Germline values: CDR1 MNHNY, CDR2 SVGAGI (reference sequence). V was pared by 0 bases and J by 3 bases, with 14 bases between. This CDR3 has 16 amino acids. CDR3 loop: CASSYSLNWADYGYTF. The CDR3 DNA reads TGTGCCAGCAGTTACTCGTTGAATTGGGCGGACTATGGCTACACCTTC.

The rearrangement joins TRBV6-2 or TRBV6-3 to TRBJ2-1; tentative D call: TRBD2 (5 bases). CDR1 is MNHEY, CDR2 SVGEGT, per germline. This CDR3 region has 13 residues. V gave up 8 bases and J gave up 4 bases, with 12 bases separating them. The CDR3 DNA reads TGTGCCAGCCTGGAGGACGCATACAATGAGCAGTTCTTC. It is translated as CASLEDAYNEQFF.

This chain links TRBV7-2 with TRBJ1-2; D may be TRBD1 (6 bases). This CDR3 spans 13 amino acids. CDR1 SGHTA and CDR2 FQGNSA come from the germline V gene. The V end was cut by 6 bases, the J end by 6 bases, with 14 bases between. The CDR3 sequence is CASSFRAGDGYTF. The CDR3 nucleotides are TGTGCCAGCAGTTTCCGCGCAGGGGATGGCTACACCTTC. Full variable domain (remainder filled in from reference TRBV7-2 and TRBJ1-2): GAGVSQSPSNKVTEKGKDVELRCDPISGHTALYWYRQSLGQGLEFLIYFQGNSAPDKSGLPSDRFSAERTGGSVSTLTIQRTQQEDSAVYLCASSFRAGDGYTFGSGTRLTVV.

This clonotype came up a few times. The chain couples TRBV10-3 to TRBJ2-7; D is undetermined. Germline-derived CDR1 and CDR2 are ENHRY and SYGVKD. This CDR3 has 13 residues. V was cut by 2 bases and J by 2 bases, with 7 bases left in between. Here the CDR3 reads CAISEERPYEQYF. The CDR3 bases are TGTGCCATCAGTGAGGAGAGACCCTACGAGCAGTACTTC.

A word on this clonotype: A much larger clone lies one base from this, so it may be a read error. This chain uses TRBV6-1 with TRBJ2-1; TRBD1 aligns across 8 bases. CDR3 size: 13 residues. From germline, CDR1 is MNHNS and CDR2 SASEGT. Trimming removed 6 bases from V and 4 bases from J; junction bases left unmatched: 2. In DNA form, the CDR3 reads TGTGCCAGCAGGGACAGGGCATACAATGAGCAGTTCTTC. Its translation is CASRDRAYNEQFF.

This clonotype was seen repeatedly, ten times or more. This sequence joins TRBV6-1 and TRBJ1-5, with 9 positions matching TRBD1. CDR1 is MNHNS, CDR2 SASEGT, per germline. Germline trimming cut 6 bases from V and 3 bases from J; bases unmatched to any gene: 6. The CDR3 consists of 15 residues. The CDR3 nucleotides are TGTGCCAGCAGACCCGGGACAGGGCTCAATCAGCCCCAGCATTTT. Translation: CASRPGTGLNQPQHF.

J is TRBJ2-2 and V is TRBV10-2, with 8 bases identical to TRBD1. The CDR3 totals 19 residues. V was clipped by 3 bases and J by 3 bases; unmatched bases: 15. CDR1 and CDR2 (germline): WSHSY, SAAADI. Written as DNA, the CDR3 is TGCGCCAGCAGTGATTTTGGGACCTTAGGCAGGGGGCACACCGGGGAGCTGTTTTTT. It specifies CASSDFGTLGRGHTGELFF.

In its sample, this clonotype was seen once. The rearrangement links TRBV27 to TRBJ2-7, with a possible D match to TRBD2 (6 bases). The CDR3 consists of 14 residues. V lost 6 bases to trimming and J lost 5 bases, with 17 bases between them. CDR1 and CDR2 (germline): MNHEY, SMNVEV (reference sequence). CDR3 residues: CASSPPTSSNEQYF. The CDR3 nucleotides are TGTGCCAGCAGCCCTCCGACTAGTTCAAACGAGCAGTACTTC.

This clonotype was seen many times. CDR3 residues: CASSEGGQRKHQPQHF. CDR3 in DNA: TGTGCCAGCAGTGAGGGGGGACAGCGAAAGCATCAGCCCCAGCATTTT. V usage is TRBV2 and J usage is TRBJ1-5; 7 nucleotides line up with TRBD1. This CDR3 is built from 16 residues. Germline V gives CDR1 SNHLY, CDR2 FYNNEI. Unmatched junction bases numbered 10, after V lost 3 bases and J lost 5 bases.

The sample holds a few counts of this clonotype. The chain employs TRBV14 and TRBJ2-5; TRBD2 might be the D (6 bases). Germline CDR1 reads SGHDN; CDR2 reads FVKESK. V lost 4 bases and J 7 bases, leaving 13 bases between the germline ends. The CDR3 has 13 amino acids. This CDR3 reads CASSPTLGGTQYF. CDR3 nucleotides: TGTGCCAGCAGCCCAACCCTCGGGGGGACCCAGTACTTC.

In this sample, this clonotype turned up many times. The chain has TRBV20-1 and TRBJ2-7; D unresolved. CDR1 DFQATT and CDR2 SNEGSKA come from the germline V gene (reference sequence). The V and J ends lost 0 bases and 1 base respectively, with 7 bases between them. The CDR3 runs to 13 residues. The CDR3 DNA reads as TGCAGTGCTAGAGATACAGTTTCCTACGAGCAGTACTTC. It specifies CSARDTVSYEQYF.

The chain combines TRBV5-5 with TRBJ2-5; the D call may be TRBD1 or TRBD2 (6 bases each). The CDR3 contains 16 residues. The V gene's germline CDR1 is SGHKS and CDR2 YYEKEE (reference sequence). V was trimmed by 4 bases and J by 5 bases, leaving 21 bases between them. The CDR3 region has the DNA TGTGCCAGCAGCCCTGGGCCCCCCGGGGGCCGGGAGACCCAGTACTTC. Translating it yields CASSPGPPGGRETQYF.

This clonotype was recorded many times. V usage is TRBV5-1 and J usage is TRBJ2-5, with D unresolved. CDR3 length: 13 amino acids. Germline CDR1 is SGHRS and CDR2 is YFSETQ. The V gene lost 1 base and the J gene lost 7 bases, with 11 bases spanning the gap. The CDR3 sequence is CASSLQLKGTQYF. The CDR3 coding sequence is TGCGCCAGCAGCTTGCAACTGAAAGGGACCCAGTACTTC.

With respect to this clonotype: One base away lies a much larger clone, so this may be a sequencing read error. The V gene is TRBV18, the J gene TRBJ2-1; D may be TRBD2 (5 bases). The germline V gene has CDR1 KGHSH and CDR2 LQKENI. The CDR3 totals 15 residues. V lost 3 bases and J lost 2, with 11 bases in between. The CDR3 sequence: CASSPPGSPYNEQFF. DNA of the CDR3: TGTGCCAGCTCACCCCCGGGGAGCCCCTACAATGAGCAGTTCTTC.

The gene calls are TRBV6-2 or TRBV6-3 and TRBJ2-1; D remains unclear. Per germline, CDR1 MNHEY and CDR2 SVGEGT. There are 13 residues in the CDR3. The V gene lost 3 bases and the J gene lost 3 bases, with 6 bases spanning the gap. The CDR3 spells CASSYGHYNEQFF. CDR3 nucleotide sequence: TGTGCCAGCAGTTATGGGCACTACAATGAGCAGTTCTTC.

Points on this clonotype: A much larger clone sits a single nucleotide away, making a read error possible. The chain recombines TRBV7-2 with TRBJ2-1, with D perhaps matching TRBD1 (6 bases). This CDR3 has 14 amino acids. V lost 8 bases and J lost 8, with 19 bases in between. Germline-derived CDR1 and CDR2 are SGHTA and FQGNSA. The CDR3 DNA is TGTGCCAGCGCCTCTATAGGGGGATTCCATGAGCAGTTCTTC. This translates into CASASIGGFHEQFF.

With respect to this clonotype: With a much larger clone just one base away, this may be a read error. The V call is TRBV28, the J call TRBJ2-5; 10 bases line up with TRBD2. The CDR3 sequence is 17 residues long. CDR1 and CDR2 from the germline V gene are MDHEN and SYDVKM. The junction had 20 bases not matched to a gene; V was cut back by 5 bases and J by 11 bases. CDR3 DNA: TGTGCCAGCAGTCTAATAAGCGGGGGGGGTGGGTGGTATGAGCAGTACTTC. Protein sequence: CASSLISGGGGWYEQYF.

This clonotype was recorded at least ten times. The chain has TRBV7-2 and TRBJ2-1, with 8 bases that match TRBD2. The length of the CDR3 is 15 residues. Trimming removed 1 base from V and 9 bases from J; junction bases left unmatched: 8. Germline assignment: CDR1 SGHTA and CDR2 FQGNSA. As DNA, the CDR3 is TGTGCCAGCAGCTTAGATCAGCGGGAGTGGGGTGAGCAGTTCTTC. It yields the protein CASSLDQREWGEQFF.

This clonotype was recorded many times. The chain has TRBV7-3 and TRBJ2-6; tentatively, D is TRBD1 (6 bases). Trimming removed 5 bases at V and 2 bases at J, with 10 bases between. In germline, CDR1 is SGHTA, CDR2 FQGTGA. The length of the CDR3 is 15 residues. The CDR3 DNA is TGTGCCAGCAGCACCAACAGGGCTGGGGCCAACGTCCTGACTTTC. It specifies CASSTNRAGANVLTF.

A few counts support this clonotype. The chain links TRBV28 to TRBJ2-2; 10 bases line up with TRBD1. The V and J ends lost 5 bases and 3 bases, in that order; junction bases with no gene match: 6. CDR3 length equals 16 residues. Looked up from germline, CDR1 is MDHEN and CDR2 is SYDVKM. In nucleotides, the CDR3 is TGTGCCAGCAGTCTAACCGGGACAGGGGACACCGGGGAGCTGTTTTTT. It codes for CASSLTGTGDTGELFF.